Below, one T cell receptor (beta chain) is given with its context. Its antigen is undetermined. The record originates from a study of cytomegalovirus exposure and HLA in healthy donors. Study details: Early release data held tens of millions of unique TCRs from HLA-typed donors. Study-level points and caveats: Some TCR beta chains (about 170 of them) were listed as cytomegalovirus-associated.

PCR amplification relied on 60 Vbeta primers (plus 13 Jbeta primers). The data were produced by immunoSEQ multiplex PCR, yet TCRdb's version contains in-frame clones alone and is incomplete. The table lists some 80,000 clones, 60% to 80% of them singletons. Sequencing was done on a sample of PBMCs. The receptor was isolated from a man aged 50 to 59 in good health and CMV-seronegative.

The CDR3: CAISPGQGPYEQYF. The CDR3 coding sequence is TGTGCCATTTCCCCGGGACAGGGACCCTACGAGCAGTACTTC. The V call is TRBV10-3, the J call TRBJ2-7; 9 bases line up with TRBD1. The germline V gene has CDR1 ENHRY and CDR2 SYGVKD. The ends lost 9 bases at V and 2 bases at J; junction bases unmatched: 8. This CDR3 spans 14 amino acids.